This TCR beta chain came from a study of breast tumors, draining lymph nodes, adjacent tissues. Study-wide results and caveats: Tumor repertoires ranked between lymph nodes and nontumor tissue in diversity, with V and J gene preferences. Luminal-like breast cancer showed significantly higher tumor–nontumor repertoire similarity than basal-like. That most tumor T cells come from lymph nodes remained unproven.

As for this clonotype: Its cognate antigen is unknown.

TCRdb independently ran MiXCR on the multiplex PCR reads; one entry per CDR3 protein. The sample consists of under 80,000 distinct CDR3 sequences, less than 50% of them appearing once. V dropped 4 bases and J dropped 4; count of bases not matched to a gene: 12. Germline V gene data show CDR1 as SGHVS and CDR2 as FNYEAQ. This CDR3 is 17 amino acids long. The TCR comes from a female donor with breast cancer. Some clones in this sample may be carry-over from other donors' samples. The sample was breast tumor tissue. V gene TRBV7-6 combines with J gene TRBJ2-4; 8 positions match TRBD2. The CDR3 region is CASSWRRAASGKNIQYF. CDR3 coding DNA: TGTGCCAGCAGCTGGCGGAGGGCGGCTAGCGGGAAAAACATTCAGTACTTC.